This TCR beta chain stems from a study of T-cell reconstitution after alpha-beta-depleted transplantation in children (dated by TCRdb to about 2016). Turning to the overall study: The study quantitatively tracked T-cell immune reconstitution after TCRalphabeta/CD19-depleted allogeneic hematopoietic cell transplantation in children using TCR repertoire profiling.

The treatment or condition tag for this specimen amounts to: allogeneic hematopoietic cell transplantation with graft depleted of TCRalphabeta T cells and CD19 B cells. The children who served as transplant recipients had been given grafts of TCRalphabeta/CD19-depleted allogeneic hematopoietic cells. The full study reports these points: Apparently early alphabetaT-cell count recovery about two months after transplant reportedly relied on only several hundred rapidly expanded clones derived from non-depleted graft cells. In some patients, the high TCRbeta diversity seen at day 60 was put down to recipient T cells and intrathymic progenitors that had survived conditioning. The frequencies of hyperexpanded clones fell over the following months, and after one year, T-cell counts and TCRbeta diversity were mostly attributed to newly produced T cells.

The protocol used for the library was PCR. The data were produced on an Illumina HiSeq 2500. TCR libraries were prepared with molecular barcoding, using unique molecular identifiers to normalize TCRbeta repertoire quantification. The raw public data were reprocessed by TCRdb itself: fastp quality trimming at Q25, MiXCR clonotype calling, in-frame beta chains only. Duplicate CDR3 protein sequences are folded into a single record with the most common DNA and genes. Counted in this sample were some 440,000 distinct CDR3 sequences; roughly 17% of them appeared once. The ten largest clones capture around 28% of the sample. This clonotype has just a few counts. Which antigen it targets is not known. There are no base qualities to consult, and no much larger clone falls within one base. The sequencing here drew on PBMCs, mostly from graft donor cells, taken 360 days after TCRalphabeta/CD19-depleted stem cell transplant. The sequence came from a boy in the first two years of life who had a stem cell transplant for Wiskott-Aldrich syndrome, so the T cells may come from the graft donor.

The CDR3 reads CASSLVGRLLNTGELFF. The DNA is as follows: TGTGCCAGCAGCTTAGTAGGGAGGCTCCTGAACACCGGGGAGCTGTTTTTT. The rearrangement combines TRBV7-6 with TRBJ2-2; the best D guess is TRBD2, with 6 bases matching. V is reduced by 1 base and J by 1 base, leaving a spacing of 13 bases between them. The CDR1 and CDR2 encoded by the germline V gene are SGHVS and FNYEAQ. The CDR3 starts with the cysteine, ends with the phenylalanine, and has 17 residues. Only CDR3 DNA is held: 51 bases, read in frame from base 1.